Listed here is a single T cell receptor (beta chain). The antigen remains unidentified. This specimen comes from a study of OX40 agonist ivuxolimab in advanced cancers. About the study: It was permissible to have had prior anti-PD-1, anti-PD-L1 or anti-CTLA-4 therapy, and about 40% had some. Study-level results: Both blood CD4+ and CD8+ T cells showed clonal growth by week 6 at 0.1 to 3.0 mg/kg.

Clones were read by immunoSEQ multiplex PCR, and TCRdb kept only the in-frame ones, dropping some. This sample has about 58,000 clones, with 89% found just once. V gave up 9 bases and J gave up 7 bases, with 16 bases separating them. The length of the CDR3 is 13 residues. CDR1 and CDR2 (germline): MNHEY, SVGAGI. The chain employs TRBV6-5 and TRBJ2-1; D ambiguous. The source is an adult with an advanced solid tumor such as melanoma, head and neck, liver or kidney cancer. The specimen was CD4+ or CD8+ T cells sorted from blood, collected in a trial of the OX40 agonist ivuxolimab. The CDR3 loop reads CASASLQRNEQFF. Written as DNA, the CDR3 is TGTGCCAGTGCATCTTTACAGAGAAATGAGCAGTTCTTC.